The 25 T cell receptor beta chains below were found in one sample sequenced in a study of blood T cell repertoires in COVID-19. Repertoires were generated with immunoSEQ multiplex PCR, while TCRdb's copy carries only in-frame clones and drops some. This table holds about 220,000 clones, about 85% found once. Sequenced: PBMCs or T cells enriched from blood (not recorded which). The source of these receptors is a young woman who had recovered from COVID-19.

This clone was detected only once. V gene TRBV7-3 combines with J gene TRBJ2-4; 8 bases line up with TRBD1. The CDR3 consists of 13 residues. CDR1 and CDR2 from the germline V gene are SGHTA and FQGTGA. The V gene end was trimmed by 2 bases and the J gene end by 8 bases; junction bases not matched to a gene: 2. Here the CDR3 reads CASSLDRGYIQYF. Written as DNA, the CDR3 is TGTGCCAGCAGCTTAGACAGGGGATACATTCAGTACTTC. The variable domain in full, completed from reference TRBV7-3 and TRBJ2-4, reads GAGVSQTPSNKVTEKGKYVELRCDPISGHTALYWYRQSLGQGPEFLIYFQGTGAADDSGLPNDRFFAVRPEGSVSTLKIQRTERGDSAVYLCASSLDRGYIQYFGAGTRLSVL.

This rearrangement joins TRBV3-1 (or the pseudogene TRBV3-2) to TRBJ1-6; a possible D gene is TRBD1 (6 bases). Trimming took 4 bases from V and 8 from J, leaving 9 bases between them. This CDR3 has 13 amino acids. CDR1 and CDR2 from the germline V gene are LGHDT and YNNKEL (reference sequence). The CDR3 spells CASSLDRHSPLHF. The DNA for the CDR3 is TGTGCCAGCAGCCTCGACAGGCATTCACCCCTCCACTTT.

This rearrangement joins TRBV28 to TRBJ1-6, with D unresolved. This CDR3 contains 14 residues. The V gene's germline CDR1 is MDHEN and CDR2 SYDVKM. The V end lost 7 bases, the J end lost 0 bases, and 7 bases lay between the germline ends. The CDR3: CASTGSSYNSPLHF. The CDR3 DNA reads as TGTGCCAGCACGGGAAGCTCCTATAATTCACCCCTCCACTTT.

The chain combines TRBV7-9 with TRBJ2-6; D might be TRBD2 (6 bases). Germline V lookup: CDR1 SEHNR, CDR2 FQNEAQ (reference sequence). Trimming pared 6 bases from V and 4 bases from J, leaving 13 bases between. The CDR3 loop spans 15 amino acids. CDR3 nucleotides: TGTGCCAGCAGGGACGGAGGGGCCGGGGCCAACGTCCTGACTTTC. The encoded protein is CASRDGGAGANVLTF. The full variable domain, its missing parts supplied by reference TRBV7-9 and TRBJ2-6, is DTGVSQNPRHKITKRGQNVTFRCDPISEHNRLYWYRQTLGQGPEFLTYFQNEAQLEKSRLLSDRFSAERPKGSFSTLEIQRTEQGDSAMYLCASRDGGAGANVLTFGAGSRLTVL.

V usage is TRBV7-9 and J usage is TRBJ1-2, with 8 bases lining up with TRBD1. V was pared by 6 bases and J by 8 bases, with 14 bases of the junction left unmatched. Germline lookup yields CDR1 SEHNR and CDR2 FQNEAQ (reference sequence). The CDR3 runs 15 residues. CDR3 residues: CASSRLRGRLWGYTF. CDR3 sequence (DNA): TGTGCCAGCAGTAGACTCAGGGGGCGCCTCTGGGGCTACACCTTC.

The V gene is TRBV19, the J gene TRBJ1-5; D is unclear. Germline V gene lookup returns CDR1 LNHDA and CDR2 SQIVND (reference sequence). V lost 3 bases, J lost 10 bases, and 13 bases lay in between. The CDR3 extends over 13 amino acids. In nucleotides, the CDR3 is TGTGCCAGTAGTATCAGGCCTGAGAGCCCCCAGCATTTT. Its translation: CASSIRPESPQHF.

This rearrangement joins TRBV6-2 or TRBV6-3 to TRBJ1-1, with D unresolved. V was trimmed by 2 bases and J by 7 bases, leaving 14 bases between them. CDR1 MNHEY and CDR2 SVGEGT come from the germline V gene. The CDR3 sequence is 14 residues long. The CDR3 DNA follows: TGTGCCAGCAGTTACCACCTCGCGGGTAATGAAGCTTTCTTT. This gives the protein CASSYHLAGNEAFF.

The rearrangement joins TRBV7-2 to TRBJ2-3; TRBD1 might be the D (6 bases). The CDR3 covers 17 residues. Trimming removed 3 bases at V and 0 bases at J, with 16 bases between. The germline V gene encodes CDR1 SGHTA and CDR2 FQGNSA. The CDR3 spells CASSFTGYYPSTDTQYF. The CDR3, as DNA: TGTGCCAGCAGCTTTACAGGGTACTACCCTAGCACAGATACGCAGTATTTT. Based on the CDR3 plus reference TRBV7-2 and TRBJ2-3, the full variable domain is GAGVSQSPSNKVTEKGKDVELRCDPISGHTALYWYRQSLGQGLEFLIYFQGNSAPDKSGLPSDRFSAERTGGSVSTLTIQRTQQEDSAVYLCASSFTGYYPSTDTQYFGPGTRLTVL.

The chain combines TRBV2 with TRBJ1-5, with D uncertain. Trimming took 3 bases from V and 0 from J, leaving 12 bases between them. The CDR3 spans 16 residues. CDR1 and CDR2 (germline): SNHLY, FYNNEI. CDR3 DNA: TGTGCCAGCAGTGACGGGGTTACTAATAGCAATCAGCCCCAGCATTTT. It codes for CASSDGVTNSNQPQHF.

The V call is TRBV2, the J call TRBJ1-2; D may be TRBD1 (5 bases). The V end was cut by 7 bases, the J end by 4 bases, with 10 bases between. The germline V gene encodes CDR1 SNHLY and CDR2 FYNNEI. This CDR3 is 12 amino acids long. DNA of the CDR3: TGTGCCAGCACTCGAGACAGCTATGGCTACACCTTC. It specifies CASTRDSYGYTF. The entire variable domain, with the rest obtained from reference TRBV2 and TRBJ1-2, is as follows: EPEVTQTPSHQVTQMGQEVILRCVPISNHLYFYWYRQILGQKVEFLVSFYNNEISEKSEIFDDQFSVERPDGSNFTLKIRSTKLEDSAMYFCASTRDSYGYTFGSGTRLTVV.

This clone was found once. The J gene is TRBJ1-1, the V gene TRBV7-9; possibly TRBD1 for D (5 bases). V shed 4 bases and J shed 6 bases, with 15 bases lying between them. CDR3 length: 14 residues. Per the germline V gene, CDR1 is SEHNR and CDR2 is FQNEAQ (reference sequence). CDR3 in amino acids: CASSSPGRFAEAFF. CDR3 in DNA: TGTGCCAGCAGCTCTCCAGGGAGGTTCGCTGAAGCTTTCTTT. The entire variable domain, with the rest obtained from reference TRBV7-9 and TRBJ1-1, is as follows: DTGVSQNPRHKITKRGQNVTFRCDPISEHNRLYWYRQTLGQGPEFLTYFQNEAQLEKSRLLSDRFSAERPKGSFSTLEIQRTEQGDSAMYLCASSSPGRFAEAFFGQGTRLTVV.

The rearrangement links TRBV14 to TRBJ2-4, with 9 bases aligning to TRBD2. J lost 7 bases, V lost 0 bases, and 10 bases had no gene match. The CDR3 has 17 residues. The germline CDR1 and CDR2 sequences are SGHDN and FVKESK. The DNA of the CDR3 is TGTGCCAGCAGCCAAGATCTCGCGGGGGGGCTGGGGAACATTCAGTACTTC. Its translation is CASSQDLAGGLGNIQYF.

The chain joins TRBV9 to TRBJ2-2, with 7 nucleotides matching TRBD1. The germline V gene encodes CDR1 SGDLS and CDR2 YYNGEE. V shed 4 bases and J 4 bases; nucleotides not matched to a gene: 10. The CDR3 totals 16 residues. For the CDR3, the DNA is TGTGCCAGCAGCCCCCGGACAGGAGGTGGCACCGGGGAGCTGTTTTTT. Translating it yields CASSPRTGGGTGELFF. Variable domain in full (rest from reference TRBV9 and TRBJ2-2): DSGVTQTPKHLITATGQRVTLRCSPRSGDLSVYWYQQSLDQGLQFLIQYYNGEERAKGNILERFSAQQFPDLHSELNLSSLELGDSALYFCASSPRTGGGTGELFFGEGSRLTVL.

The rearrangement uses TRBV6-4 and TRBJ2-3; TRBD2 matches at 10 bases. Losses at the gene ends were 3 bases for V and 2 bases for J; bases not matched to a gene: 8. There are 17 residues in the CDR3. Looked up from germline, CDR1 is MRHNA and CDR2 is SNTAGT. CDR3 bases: TGTGCCAGCAGTGAGGGGGCTAGCGGGGGTCTCACAGATACGCAGTATTTT. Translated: CASSEGASGGLTDTQYF.

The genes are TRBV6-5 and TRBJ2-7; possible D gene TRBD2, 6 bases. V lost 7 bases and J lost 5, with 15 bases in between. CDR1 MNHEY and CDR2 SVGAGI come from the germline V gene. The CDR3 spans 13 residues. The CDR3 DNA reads TGTGCCAGCAAAAACCCCTCTAGCGACGAGCAGTACTTC. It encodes CASKNPSSDEQYF.

This CDR3 is CASSVAPQGSVFNYGYTF. CDR3 nucleotides: TGTGCCAGCAGCGTAGCCCCCCAGGGCAGCGTTTTTAACTATGGCTACACCTTC. The V call is TRBV9, the J call TRBJ1-2, with D maybe TRBD1 (5 bases). The CDR3 spans 18 residues. Trimming cost V 0 bases and J 1 base, with 19 bases left between them. CDR1 SGDLS and CDR2 YYNGEE come from the germline V gene.

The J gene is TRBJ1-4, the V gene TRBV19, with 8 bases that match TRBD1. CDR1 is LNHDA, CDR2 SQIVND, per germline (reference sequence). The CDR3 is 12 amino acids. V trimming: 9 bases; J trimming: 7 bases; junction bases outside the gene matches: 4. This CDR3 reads CASRDRIEKLFF. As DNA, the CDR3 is TGTGCCAGCCGGGACAGGATTGAAAAACTGTTTTTT.

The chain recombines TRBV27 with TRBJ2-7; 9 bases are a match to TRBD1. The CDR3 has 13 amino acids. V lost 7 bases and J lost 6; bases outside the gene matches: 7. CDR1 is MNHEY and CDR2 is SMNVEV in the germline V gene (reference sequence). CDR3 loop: CASTRTGVSEQYF. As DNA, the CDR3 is TGTGCCAGCACCAGGACAGGGGTTTCCGAGCAGTACTTC.

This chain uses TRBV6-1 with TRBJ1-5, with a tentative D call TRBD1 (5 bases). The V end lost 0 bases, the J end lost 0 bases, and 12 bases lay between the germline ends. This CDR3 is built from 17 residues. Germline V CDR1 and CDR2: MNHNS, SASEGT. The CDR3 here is CASSEAPTVNSNQPQHF. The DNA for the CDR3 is TGTGCCAGCAGTGAAGCGCCGACAGTTAATAGCAATCAGCCCCAGCATTTT.

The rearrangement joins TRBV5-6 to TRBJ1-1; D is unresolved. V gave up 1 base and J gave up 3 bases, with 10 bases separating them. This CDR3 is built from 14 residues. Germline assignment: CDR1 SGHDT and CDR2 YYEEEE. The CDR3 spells CASSLYGSYTEAFF. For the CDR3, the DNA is TGTGCCAGCAGCTTGTATGGCAGTTACACTGAAGCTTTCTTT. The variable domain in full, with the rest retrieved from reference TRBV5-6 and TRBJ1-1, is DAGVTQSPTHLIKTRGQQVTLRCSPKSGHDTVSWYQQALGQGPQFIFQYYEEEERQRGNFPDRFSGHQFPNYSSELNVNALLLGDSALYLCASSLYGSYTEAFFGQGTRLTVV.

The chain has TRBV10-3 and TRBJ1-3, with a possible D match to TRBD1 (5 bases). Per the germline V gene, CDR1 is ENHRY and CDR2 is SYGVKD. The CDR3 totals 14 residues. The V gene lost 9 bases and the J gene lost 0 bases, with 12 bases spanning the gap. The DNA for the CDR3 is TGTGCCATACTGAACAGGATCTCTGGAAACACCATATATTTT. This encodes CAILNRISGNTIYF.

The CDR3 bases are TGCGCCAGCAGCCAAGGGACGGGAGGTATTGACACTGAAGCTTTCTTT. It yields the protein CASSQGTGGIDTEAFF. The chain is built from TRBV4-3 and TRBJ1-1; D unresolved. CDR3 length: 16 residues. V lost 1 base, J lost 3 bases, and 15 bases lay in between. Germline V lookup: CDR1 LGHNA, CDR2 YSLEER.

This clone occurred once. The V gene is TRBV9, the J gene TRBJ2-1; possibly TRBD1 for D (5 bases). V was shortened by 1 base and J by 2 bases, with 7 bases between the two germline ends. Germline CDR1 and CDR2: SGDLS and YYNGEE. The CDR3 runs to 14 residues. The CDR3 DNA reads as TGTGCCAGCAGCGTAAGGGGCACCTACAATGAGCAGTTCTTC. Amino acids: CASSVRGTYNEQFF.

Here the CDR3 DNA reads TGTGCCAGTAGTAATAGTGCTAGCTCCTACGAGCAGTACTTC. As protein: CASSNSASSYEQYF. J is TRBJ2-7 and V is TRBV19; D uncertain. The CDR3 is made up of 14 amino acids. V shed 4 bases and J shed 0 bases, with 10 bases lying between them. The germline CDR1 and CDR2 sequences are LNHDA and SQIVND (reference sequence).

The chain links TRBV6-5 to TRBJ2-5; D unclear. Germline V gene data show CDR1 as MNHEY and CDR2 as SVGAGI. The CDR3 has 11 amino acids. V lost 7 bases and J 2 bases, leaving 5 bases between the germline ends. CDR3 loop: CASKRQETQYF. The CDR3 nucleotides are TGTGCCAGCAAGCGTCAAGAGACCCAGTACTTC.